This T cell receptor beta chain stems from a study of blood T cell repertoires in COVID-19. On the study more broadly: COVID-19 samples from acute and convalescent phases originated in the United States, Italy and Spain.

This CDR3 spans 13 amino acids. Per the germline V gene, CDR1 is LNHNV and CDR2 is YYDKDF (reference sequence). V lost 1 base and J 4 bases, leaving 7 bases between the germline ends. Sequenced by immunoSEQ multiplex PCR; TCRdb stores in-frame clones only, minus some. The data contain 65,000 to 90,000 clones, almost 85% of them seen just once; the ten biggest clones take up 8.5% to 12%. The receptor was derived from a man aged 60-69 years with acute or convalescent COVID-19. V gene TRBV15 combines with J gene TRBJ1-2, with a weak D call TRBD1 (5 bases). The source material was peripheral blood. The CDR3 sequence is CATSRAGGYGYTF. The CDR3 nucleotides read TGTGCCACCAGCAGAGCGGGGGGCTATGGCTACACCTTC.